The next 8 T cell receptor beta chains were all read from a single sample in a study of T cell responses to AZD1222 COVID-19 vaccine (dated by TCRdb to the early 2020s). Libraries were constructed by the immunoSEQ multiplex PCR assay. TCRdb holds this immuneACCESS table with in-frame rearrangements only. Some clones are missing; in checked studies, unresolved V genes explain under half, and the rest has no known cause. Here the sample has 150,000 to 200,000 clones; 85% to 90% occur a single time. Together, the top ten hold 1.5% to 2% of the sample. Interpreted using the paper, the time point label stands for: baseline before first vaccination. Source: peripheral blood, taken on day 0 of AZD1222 vaccination. These receptors all stem from an adult in good health.

This clone was seen once. The chain employs TRBV7-8 and TRBJ1-1, with 8 bases aligning to TRBD1. V lost 5 bases to trimming and J lost 6 bases; unmatched junction nucleotides: 8. Germline V gives CDR1 SGHVS, CDR2 FQNEAQ. The CDR3 is 14 residues long. The CDR3 sequence: CASSPDRGSAEAFF. For the CDR3, the DNA is TGTGCCAGCAGCCCCGACAGGGGTTCGGCTGAAGCTTTCTTT.

V usage is TRBV5-1 and J usage is TRBJ2-3; either TRBD1 or TRBD2 may fit D (5 bases each). This CDR3 is 15 amino acids long. V was pared by 6 bases and J by 4 bases, with 18 bases between. Germline CDR1 reads SGHRS; CDR2 reads YFSETQ. The CDR3 coding sequence is TGCGCCAGCAAGAGGGACGGGATTTTATCAGATACGCAGTATTTT. This encodes CASKRDGILSDTQYF.

This chain connects TRBV7-3 to TRBJ1-1; D unclear. Trimming pared 1 base from V and 4 bases from J, leaving 7 bases between. The CDR3 runs to 13 residues. Germline V gene lookup returns CDR1 SGHTA and CDR2 FQGTGA. As DNA, the CDR3 is TGTGCCAGCAGCTTAAATTGGCGCACTGAAGCTTTCTTT. This translates into CASSLNWRTEAFF.

The chain links TRBV7-9 to TRBJ1-1; 9 nucleotides match TRBD1. After removal of 3 bases from V and 5 bases from J, the junction contained 7 bases not matched to a gene. This CDR3 contains 15 residues. The germline CDR1 and CDR2 sequences are SEHNR and FQNEAQ (reference sequence). The CDR3 bases are TGTGCCAGCAGCTTTCAAGGAGGACAGGGGACTGAAGCTTTCTTT. Translation: CASSFQGGQGTEAFF.

The gene calls are TRBV7-9 and TRBJ1-4; D is unclear. The CDR3 covers 16 residues. The V end lost 0 bases, the J end lost 0 bases, and 8 bases lay between the germline ends. Germline lookup yields CDR1 SEHNR and CDR2 FQNEAQ (reference sequence). The CDR3 DNA reads as TGTGCCAGCAGCTTAGCGGACCTTACAACTAATGAAAAACTGTTTTTT. Protein sequence: CASSLADLTTNEKLFF.

This clone was observed a few times. The chain couples TRBV7-9 to TRBJ2-7, with 10 nucleotides matching TRBD1. This CDR3 has 16 residues. Germline V gene lookup returns CDR1 SEHNR and CDR2 FQNEAQ (reference sequence). The V and J ends lost 3 bases and 6 bases, in that order; junction bases with no gene match: 11. Here the CDR3 reads CASSFRDRGSMGEQYF. The CDR3 DNA sequence: TGTGCCAGCAGCTTTAGGGACAGGGGATCGATGGGCGAGCAGTACTTC.

The J gene is TRBJ1-5, the V gene TRBV5-5; 7 nucleotides align to TRBD1. The germline V gene has CDR1 SGHKS and CDR2 YYEKEE (reference sequence). The V and J ends lost 2 bases and 5 bases, in that order; junction bases with no gene match: 4. The CDR3 covers 14 residues. CDR3 in amino acids: CASSFGDRYQPQHF. CDR3 nucleotide sequence: TGTGCCAGCAGCTTTGGGGACAGATATCAGCCCCAGCATTTT. Variable domain in full (rest from reference TRBV5-5 and TRBJ1-5): DAGVTQSPTHLIKTRGQQVTLRCSPISGHKSVSWYQQVLGQGPQFIFQYYEKEERGRGNFPDRFSARQFPNYSSELNVNALLLGDSALYLCASSFGDRYQPQHFGDGTRLSIL.

The V and J genes are TRBV3-1 (or the pseudogene TRBV3-2) and TRBJ2-3; D ambiguous. Trimming stripped 1 base from V and 2 bases from J, with 7 bases between. The germline CDR1 and CDR2 sequences are LGHDT and YNNKEL (reference sequence). This CDR3 comprises 14 residues. The CDR3 spells CASSQGLFTDTQYF. The DNA of the CDR3 is TGTGCCAGCAGCCAAGGGCTATTCACAGATACGCAGTATTTT.